This T cell receptor (beta chain) was identified in a study of low-dose radiotherapy and immunotherapy resistance in tumors. In the study overall: Fractions of 0.5 Gy went to Cohort 1 every 2 weeks, totaling 6.5 Gy. Patients received cyclophosphamide 200 mg/m2 intravenously every two weeks, the day before radiation-immunotherapy. With cycle 1 day 1 as the start, patients took oral aspirin 300 mg daily for four cycles.

Alpha- and beta-chain coverage of first-strand cDNA came from TRAV- and TRBV-specific primers. A roughly 20-cycle PCR with a constant-region primer and V-primer adapter amplified TCRs. In vitro transcription amplified the mRNA that had been isolated. TCRdb re-analysed the reads in MiXCR, keeping a single row per CDR3 protein. The sample has about 39,000 distinct CDR3 sequences; 20% to 25% are singletons. This clonotype was detected ten times or more. J was trimmed by 2 bases and V by 4 bases; bases with no gene match: 9. The germline CDR1 and CDR2 sequences are SGHKS and YYEKEE (reference sequence). The CDR3 is made up of 15 amino acids. As for time point: after trial treatment. Treatment denoted: LDRT plus nivolumab, ipilimumab, low-dose cyclophosphamide and aspirin (RACIN trial).

V gene TRBV5-5 combines with J gene TRBJ2-7; 7 bases line up with TRBD1. The specimen was PBMCs, collected after low-dose radiotherapy plus immunotherapy. The origin of this receptor is a female donor with ovarian cancer. CDR3 sequence reads: CASSPSGQRPYEQYF. CDR3 DNA: TGTGCCAGCAGCCCCTCGGGACAGAGGCCCTACGAGCAGTACTTC.